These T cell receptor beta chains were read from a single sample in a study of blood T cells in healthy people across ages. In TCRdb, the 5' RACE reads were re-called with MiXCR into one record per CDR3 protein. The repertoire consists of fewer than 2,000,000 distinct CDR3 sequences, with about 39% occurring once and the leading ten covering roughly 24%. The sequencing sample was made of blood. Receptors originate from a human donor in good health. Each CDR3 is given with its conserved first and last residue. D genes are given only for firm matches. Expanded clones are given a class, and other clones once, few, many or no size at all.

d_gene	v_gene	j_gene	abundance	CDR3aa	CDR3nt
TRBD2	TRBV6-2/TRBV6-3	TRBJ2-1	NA	CASSWGGSSNEQFF	TGTGCCAGCAGTTGGGGGGGGAGCTCGAATGAGCAGTTCTTC
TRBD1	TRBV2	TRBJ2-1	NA	CASRTSGTDWGEQFF	TGTGCCAGCAGGACCTCCGGGACAGACTGGGGCGAGCAGTTCTTC
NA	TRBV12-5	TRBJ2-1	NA	CASCLGGNYEQFF	TGTGCTAGTTGCTTAGGGGGGAATTATGAGCAGTTCTTC
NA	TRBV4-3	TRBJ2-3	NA	CASSQNKGTVNLRTDTQYF	TGCGCCAGCAGCCAGAATAAGGGGACGGTAAATCTACGGACAGATACGCAGTATTTT
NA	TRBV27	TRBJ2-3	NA	CASSSYPPDTQYF	TGTGCCAGCAGTTCCTATCCCCCAGATACGCAGTATTTT
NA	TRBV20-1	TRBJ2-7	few	CSAQRGSYEQYF	TGCAGTGCTCAAAGGGGATCCTACGAGCAGTACTTC
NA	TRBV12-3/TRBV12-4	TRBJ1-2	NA	CASGGWGYTF	TGTGCCAGCGGGGGCTGGGGCTACACCTTC
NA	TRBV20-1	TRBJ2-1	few	CSARDGQPYNEQFF	TGCAGTGCTAGAGATGGGCAGCCCTACAATGAGCAGTTCTTC
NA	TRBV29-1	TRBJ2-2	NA	CSVGKGIYTGELFF	TGCAGCGTTGGTAAAGGAATCTACACCGGGGAGCTGTTTTTT
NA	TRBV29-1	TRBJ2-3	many	CSVAQGSTDTQYF	TGCAGCGTGGCACAGGGCTCCACAGATACGCAGTATTTT
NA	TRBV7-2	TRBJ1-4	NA	CASTGGRGEKLFF	TGTGCCAGCACCGGGGGCCGGGGTGAAAAACTGTTTTTT
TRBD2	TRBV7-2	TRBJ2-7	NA	CASSFLASGIPYEQYF	TGTGCCAGCAGCTTTCTTGCTAGCGGGATACCCTACGAGCAGTACTTC
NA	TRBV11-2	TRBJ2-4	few	CASSLIKKNIQYF	TGTGCCAGCAGCTTAATAAAGAAAAACATTCAGTACTTC